This T cell receptor beta chain comes out of a study of shared clonotypes between healthy human individuals. On this clone itself: What it binds is unknown.

Germline V lookup: CDR1 SGHTA, CDR2 FQGNSA. The germline V and J ends were trimmed by 2 bases and 6 bases, with 11 bases remaining between them. The length of the CDR3 is 14 residues. Points from the study as a whole: Naive subsets tended to show greater estimated richness than memory subsets. Sharing of clonotypes among donors was expected to vary with sequencing depth.

This table comes from immunoSEQ multiplex PCR, and its TCRdb copy is limited to in-frame clones, with some not included. The sample includes some 1,600,000 clones, approximately 98% of them seen just once. The J gene is TRBJ1-5, the V gene TRBV7-2, with D unclear. This receptor was taken from a man aged 25 to 45 in good health. What was sequenced was naive CD4+ T cells sorted from blood. Subset denoted: CD45RA+ positively selected. This chain's CDR3 is CASSLSGLGQPQHF. The CDR3, as DNA: TGTGCCAGCAGCTTATCGGGTTTGGGTCAGCCCCAGCATTTT. Using reference TRBV7-2 and TRBJ1-5 for the parts outside the CDR3, the full variable domain is GAGVSQSPSNKVTEKGKDVELRCDPISGHTALYWYRQSLGQGLEFLIYFQGNSAPDKSGLPSDRFSAERTGGSVSTLTIQRTQQEDSAVYLCASSLSGLGQPQHFGDGTRLSIL.